This T cell receptor beta chain was captured by sequencing in a study of blood T cell repertoires in COVID-19. Assay used: immunoSEQ multiplex PCR; TCRdb lists only in-frame clones, some missing. The sample holds 450,000 to 500,000 clones; 88% are singletons and the top ten take more than 7.5%. V was shortened by 3 bases and J by 4 bases, with 16 bases between the two germline ends. CDR3 size: 16 residues. Per germline, CDR1 LNHDA and CDR2 SQIVND (reference sequence). Membership in each cohort depended on participant-reported clinical history. Recovery meant two consecutive negative NP/OP PCR tests, professional clearance, or resolved symptoms.

The chain recombines TRBV19 with TRBJ1-5; D might be TRBD1 (5 bases). This sequence originates from a woman aged 60 to 75 who had recovered from COVID-19. Sequenced material: PBMCs or T cells enriched from blood (not recorded which). The CDR3, as DNA: TGTGCCAGTAGTATCCCTTGGGGCAGTGATAATCAGCCCCAGCATTTT. Translating it yields CASSIPWGSDNQPQHF.